The sample holds many counts of the clone carrying this TCR beta chain. The antigen remains undetermined. The sample belongs to a study of Graves' ophthalmopathy and Graves' hyperthyroidism. The study, taken as a whole, reports: Using a 13-signature model, the authors split ophthalmopathy from stable hyperthyroidism, with 85% to 90% sensitivity and 81.08% specificity.

There are 14 residues in the CDR3. The V and J ends lost 2 bases and 4 bases respectively, with 12 bases between them. CDR1 is SGHRS and CDR2 is YFSETQ in the germline V gene. It was from roughly 10 ml of fresh peripheral blood that the PBMCs came. Using RNA transcripts, the TCR beta CDR3 regions were amplified. RT-PCR in the first round used HTBI primers; a second-round multiplex PCR followed. TCRdb recomputed calls from the multiplex PCR reads with MiXCR, one row per CDR3 protein. The sample includes roughly 51,000 distinct CDR3 sequences, 50% of them seen just once. The sequence came from an adult man with Graves' ophthalmopathy. Input material: peripheral blood. The V and J genes are TRBV5-1 and TRBJ1-1, with D unresolved. The CDR3 DNA sequence: TGCGCCAGCAGCTTTTACGGGATAGGCACTGAAGCTTTCTTT. As protein: CASSFYGIGTEAFF.